The 23 T cell receptor beta chains given below trace back to one sample, sequenced in a study of blood T cell repertoires in COVID-19. Here immunoSEQ multiplex PCR was the method, and the copy in TCRdb shows in-frame clones only, minus some. This sample has some 140,000 clones, with approximately 80% found just once. The sample was peripheral blood. The source is a man in his sixties who had recovered from COVID-19.

This rearrangement joins TRBV5-1 to TRBJ2-3, with a possible D match to TRBD1 (6 bases). V was pared by 4 bases and J by 3 bases, with 12 bases between. CDR3 length: 14 residues. CDR1 SGHRS and CDR2 YFSETQ come from the germline V gene. Written as DNA, the CDR3 is TGCGCCAGCAGCCGACAGGACCCTACAGATACGCAGTATTTT. Protein: CASSRQDPTDTQYF.

This chain uses TRBV29-1 with TRBJ1-4, with 8 positions matching TRBD1. The CDR3 runs 15 residues. The germline CDR1 and CDR2 sequences are SQVTM and ANQGSEA. Unmatched junction bases numbered 6, after V lost 0 bases and J lost 6 bases. CDR3 sequence: CSVEEGTGGDEKLFF. The DNA of the CDR3 is TGCAGCGTTGAAGAGGGTACAGGGGGGGATGAAAAACTGTTTTTT.

The chain joins TRBV28 to TRBJ1-5; the D gene is possibly TRBD1 (6 bases). The CDR3 extends over 16 amino acids. Germline loops: CDR1 MDHEN, CDR2 SYDVKM. V was cut by 5 bases and J by 0 bases, with 14 bases left in between. In DNA form, the CDR3 reads TGTGCCAGCAGTCAACACCAGGGGTCTAGCAATCAGCCCCAGCATTTT. This sequence encodes CASSQHQGSSNQPQHF.

The chain is built from TRBV7-2 and TRBJ1-2, with 7 bases aligning to TRBD1. The CDR3 is made up of 14 amino acids. The junction had 10 bases not matched to a gene; V was cut back by 7 bases and J by 5 bases. Germline CDR1 reads SGHTA; CDR2 reads FQGNSA. The DNA of the CDR3 is TGTGCCAGCACTGACAGGGATCCCCTATATGGCTACACCTTC. Translating gives CASTDRDPLYGYTF. Supplemented by reference TRBV7-2 and TRBJ1-2, the full variable domain reads GAGVSQSPSNKVTEKGKDVELRCDPISGHTALYWYRQSLGQGLEFLIYFQGNSAPDKSGLPSDRFSAERTGGSVSTLTIQRTQQEDSAVYLCASTDRDPLYGYTFGSGTRLTVV.

Ten or more counts support this clone. Additional DNA sequences in this sample encode the identical CDR3. The chain couples TRBV24-1 to TRBJ1-1; D is possibly TRBD1 (5 bases). From germline, CDR1 is KGHDR and CDR2 SFDVKD. V lost 3 bases to trimming and J lost 10 bases, with 17 bases between them. This CDR3 is built from 14 residues. The CDR3 DNA reads as TGTGCCACCAGTGATCCAACCCTCGACAGTCGAGCTTTCTTT. Its translation: CATSDPTLDSRAFF.

The chain recombines TRBV20-1 with TRBJ1-1, with D possibly being TRBD1 (6 bases). This CDR3 spans 14 amino acids. The germline gives CDR1 DFQATT, CDR2 SNEGSKA (reference sequence). Trimming took 3 bases from V and 0 from J, leaving 11 bases between them. The CDR3 loop reads CSASGGQVNTEAFF. In nucleotides, the CDR3 is TGCAGTGCTAGTGGGGGGCAGGTGAACACTGAAGCTTTCTTT.

The CDR3 sequence: CASSLVGAGGEGQYF. CDR3 sequence (DNA): TGTGCCAGCAGCTTAGTAGGAGCGGGAGGTGAGGGGCAGTACTTC. The chain carries TRBV11-2 and TRBJ2-7; 9 bases are a match to TRBD2. Trimming removed 1 base from V and 9 bases from J; junction bases left unmatched: 10. Germline values: CDR1 SGHAT, CDR2 FQNNGV. The CDR3 runs to 15 residues.

This chain uses TRBV7-2 with TRBJ1-5, with 7 bases fitting TRBD1. The junction had 6 bases not matched to a gene; V was cut back by 0 bases and J by 1 base. CDR1 is SGHTA and CDR2 is FQGNSA in the germline V gene. This CDR3 region has 17 residues. The CDR3 DNA sequence: TGTGCCAGCAGCTTAGCTTCAGGGGGACCGAGCAATCAGCCCCAGCATTTT. It is translated as CASSLASGGPSNQPQHF.

This rearrangement joins TRBV7-2 to TRBJ2-1; D ambiguous. The germline V and J ends were trimmed by 4 bases and 5 bases, with 3 bases remaining between them. Per the germline V gene, CDR1 is SGHTA and CDR2 is FQGNSA. CDR3 length equals 11 residues. This chain's CDR3 is CASSSHNEQFF. The CDR3 nucleotides read TGTGCCAGCAGCTCTCACAATGAGCAGTTCTTC.

This clone ranks as medium-sized. The V call is TRBV6-5, the J call TRBJ1-6, with TRBD1 as a possible D gene (5 bases). The germline gives CDR1 MNHEY, CDR2 SVGAGI. The CDR3 consists of 13 residues. V was cut by 6 bases and J by 3 bases, with 6 bases left in between. The chain's CDR3 is CASRDNYNSPLHF. The CDR3 region has the DNA TGTGCCAGCAGGGACAACTATAATTCACCCCTCCACTTT.

This rearrangement joins TRBV11-2 to TRBJ1-2; maybe TRBD1 (5 bases). The V and J ends lost 1 base and 4 bases respectively, with 13 bases between them. Per the germline V gene, CDR1 is SGHAT and CDR2 is FQNNGV. The CDR3 spans 15 residues. The CDR3 DNA reads as TGTGCCAGCAGCTTAGGGTCAGGGTGGATCTATGGCTACACCTTC. As protein: CASSLGSGWIYGYTF.

V is TRBV21-1 and J is TRBJ2-7; the table calls TRBD1, which could not be checked here. TRBV21-1 is termed a pseudogene. This CDR3 is 14 amino acids long. The CDR3 loop reads CASSKVTGSYEQYF. CDR3 DNA sequence: TGTGCCAGCAGCAAAGTCACAGGTTCCTACGAGCAGTACTTC.

This chain links TRBV5-1 with TRBJ1-2; D might be TRBD1 (6 bases). Between the trimmed V and J ends, which lost 2 bases and 4 bases, there was a span of 12 bases. This CDR3 has 14 amino acids. Germline V gives CDR1 SGHRS, CDR2 YFSETQ. The chain's CDR3 is CASSFPGQTYGYTF. CDR3 DNA: TGCGCCAGCAGCTTTCCGGGACAAACCTATGGCTACACCTTC.

The chain employs TRBV15 and TRBJ2-7; tentatively, D is TRBD2 (6 bases). The germline V gene encodes CDR1 LNHNV and CDR2 YYDKDF (reference sequence). V lost 3 bases and J lost 5, with 20 bases in between. The CDR3 contains 16 residues. The CDR3 DNA follows: TGTGCCACCAGCAGGGGATACCGGGACTGGGGGGACGAGCAGTACTTC. Encoded protein: CATSRGYRDWGDEQYF.

The chain links TRBV18 to TRBJ1-2; D is perhaps TRBD1 (5 bases). This CDR3 spans 15 amino acids. CDR1 KGHSH and CDR2 LQKENI come from the germline V gene. Trimming pared 3 bases from V and 5 bases from J, leaving 16 bases between. The CDR3 protein is CASSPRAGEAYGYTF. In nucleotides, the CDR3 is TGTGCCAGCTCACCGCGGGCGGGGGAAGCATATGGCTACACCTTC.

The rearrangement links TRBV4-2 to TRBJ2-6, with 7 positions matching TRBD1. The CDR3 is made up of 19 amino acids. The germline V gene encodes CDR1 LGHNA and CDR2 YNFKEQ. Trimming at V came to 2 bases and at J to 0 bases, leaving 10 bases not matched to a gene. Here the CDR3 DNA reads TGTGCCAGCAGCCAAACTTGGGGACAGTTTAACTCTGGGGCCAACGTCCTGACTTTC. Its translation is CASSQTWGQFNSGANVLTF.

The chain recombines TRBV4-3 with TRBJ2-3, with TRBD2 matching over 9 bases. Germline V gene lookup returns CDR1 LGHNA and CDR2 YSLEER. Germline trimming cut 6 bases from V and 4 bases from J; bases unmatched to any gene: 2. CDR3 length: 13 residues. The chain's CDR3 is CASSSGSADTQYF. For the CDR3, the DNA is TGCGCCAGCAGTAGCGGGAGTGCAGATACGCAGTATTTT.

The rearrangement joins TRBV18 to TRBJ2-5; weak D call: TRBD1 (5 bases). Germline V gene lookup returns CDR1 KGHSH and CDR2 LQKENI. This CDR3 is built from 14 residues. V was shortened by 1 base and J by 5 bases, with 11 bases between the two germline ends. The CDR3: CASSPQTGEETQYF. CDR3 nucleotides: TGTGCCAGCTCACCACAAACAGGAGAGGAGACCCAGTACTTC.

The V gene is TRBV3-1 (or the pseudogene TRBV3-2), the J gene TRBJ1-4, with 11 bases aligning to TRBD1. Germline V CDR1 and CDR2: LGHDT, YNNKEL (reference sequence). Losses at the gene ends were 8 bases for V and 5 bases for J; bases not matched to a gene: 4. The CDR3 runs to 14 residues. DNA of the CDR3: TGTGCCAGCGGACAGGGGGCCCTAAATGAAAAACTGTTTTTT. This sequence encodes CASGQGALNEKLFF.

V usage is TRBV5-8 and J usage is TRBJ2-2, with 12 bases fitting TRBD2. V lost 5 bases, J lost 1 base, and 6 bases stayed unmatched. Germline V gene data show CDR1 as SGHTS and CDR2 as YDEGEE. The CDR3 sequence is 17 residues long. The DNA of the CDR3 is TGTGCCAGCAGGGGGACGGGACTAGCGGGGAACACCGGGGAGCTGTTTTTT. It codes for CASRGTGLAGNTGELFF.

The chain recombines TRBV29-1 with TRBJ1-4, with TRBD1 identical over 9 bases. Looked up from germline, CDR1 is SQVTM and CDR2 is ANQGSEA. This CDR3 comprises 15 residues. V dropped 1 base and J dropped 6; count of bases not matched to a gene: 6. DNA for the CDR3: TGCAGCGTTGAAGGTACCGGGACAGGGCATGAAAAACTGTTTTTT. Residues: CSVEGTGTGHEKLFF.

The rearrangement links TRBV28 to TRBJ1-5; D remains ambiguous. Germline assignment: CDR1 MDHEN and CDR2 SYDVKM. V lost 5 bases to trimming and J lost 3 bases, with 14 bases between them. This CDR3 is 15 amino acids long. This CDR3 reads CASSPLGGDNQPQHF. CDR3 DNA sequence: TGTGCCAGCAGTCCCCTAGGCGGTGACAATCAGCCCCAGCATTTT. Full variable domain (rest looked up from reference TRBV28 and TRBJ1-5): DVKVTQSSRYLVKRTGEKVFLECVQDMDHENMFWYRQDPGLGLRLIYFSYDVKMKEKGDIPEGYSVSREKKERFSLILESASTNQTSMYLCASSPLGGDNQPQHFGDGTRLSIL.

The chain is built from TRBV9 and TRBJ2-3, with 7 bases identical to TRBD2. The V segment lost 0 bases and the J segment 0 bases; nucleotides outside the gene matches: 7. This CDR3 has 17 residues. Germline values: CDR1 SGDLS, CDR2 YYNGEE. The CDR3 region is CASSVAGGGTSTDTQYF. As DNA, the CDR3 is TGTGCCAGCAGCGTAGCTGGGGGGGGGACTAGCACAGATACGCAGTATTTT.